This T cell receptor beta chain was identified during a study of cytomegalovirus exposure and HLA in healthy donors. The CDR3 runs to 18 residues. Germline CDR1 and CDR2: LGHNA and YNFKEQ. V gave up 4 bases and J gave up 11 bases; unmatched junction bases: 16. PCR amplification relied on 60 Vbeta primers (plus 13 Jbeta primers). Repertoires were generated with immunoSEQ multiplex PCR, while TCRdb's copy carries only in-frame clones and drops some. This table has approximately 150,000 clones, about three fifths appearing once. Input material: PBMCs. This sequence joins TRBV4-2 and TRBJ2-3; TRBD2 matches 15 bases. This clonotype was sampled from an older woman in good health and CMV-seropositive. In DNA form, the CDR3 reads TGTGCCAGCAGCCCCCGGACTAGCGGGAGGGTTGCCGAGACCAGGCAGTATTTT. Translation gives CASSPRTSGRVAETRQYF.